The entry that follows covers one TCR beta chain sequence. This specimen belongs to a study of blood T cell repertoires in COVID-19. As for the study in general: T cells, B-cell-depleted T cells, or PBMCs supplied cDNA or gDNA.

In the authors' methods: Reference gene primer amplification gave nucleated cell count estimates. The repertoire was sequenced with immunoSEQ multiplex PCR; TCRdb's copy has only in-frame clones and lacks some. V, J and clone size derive from that table, while D and trimming were established from the DNA sequence. Of about 210,000 clones detected, roughly 90% appear once; the ten largest clones hold approximately 1.8%. The CDR3 has 15 residues. Per the germline V gene, CDR1 is SGHAT and CDR2 is FQNNGV. The V and J ends lost 2 bases and 7 bases respectively, with 12 bases between them. Sequencing was carried out using peripheral blood. The chain joins TRBV11-2 to TRBJ1-6, with D tentatively TRBD1 (6 bases). The receptor's source is a man aged 65 to 79 with acute or convalescent COVID-19. CDR3 coding DNA: TGTGCCAGCAGCTTAACAGGGTCGTGGAATTCACCCCTCCACTTT. This sequence encodes CASSLTGSWNSPLHF.